This TCR beta chain originates from a study of identical twins. Study conclusions and caveats: Out-of-frame alpha sequences shared by twins were enriched for low generation probability.

The CDR3 length is 12 residues. V was shortened by 6 bases and J by 11 bases, with 14 bases between the two germline ends. The germline CDR1 and CDR2 sequences are MNHEY and SVGEGT. All donors comprised healthy Caucasians. Notes on this clonotype: Its target is unknown.

It was template switching that added a universal primer site, and there were unique molecular identifiers on the cDNA. Using its own MiXCR run on the 5' RACE reads, TCRdb lists one record per CDR3 protein. The repertoire holds roughly 570,000 distinct CDR3 sequences, with 9.5% to 10% as singletons. Separately, the same data were catalogued under a study of yellow fever vaccine responses in identical twins.

Sequences were obtained from PBMCs. The clonotype originates from a woman under 30 in good health. V is TRBV6-2 or TRBV6-3 and J is TRBJ2-1; D is uncertain. The CDR3 sequence is CASSQTAEQQFF. The DNA of the CDR3 is TGTGCCAGCAGCCAAACGGCGGAACAGCAGTTCTTC.